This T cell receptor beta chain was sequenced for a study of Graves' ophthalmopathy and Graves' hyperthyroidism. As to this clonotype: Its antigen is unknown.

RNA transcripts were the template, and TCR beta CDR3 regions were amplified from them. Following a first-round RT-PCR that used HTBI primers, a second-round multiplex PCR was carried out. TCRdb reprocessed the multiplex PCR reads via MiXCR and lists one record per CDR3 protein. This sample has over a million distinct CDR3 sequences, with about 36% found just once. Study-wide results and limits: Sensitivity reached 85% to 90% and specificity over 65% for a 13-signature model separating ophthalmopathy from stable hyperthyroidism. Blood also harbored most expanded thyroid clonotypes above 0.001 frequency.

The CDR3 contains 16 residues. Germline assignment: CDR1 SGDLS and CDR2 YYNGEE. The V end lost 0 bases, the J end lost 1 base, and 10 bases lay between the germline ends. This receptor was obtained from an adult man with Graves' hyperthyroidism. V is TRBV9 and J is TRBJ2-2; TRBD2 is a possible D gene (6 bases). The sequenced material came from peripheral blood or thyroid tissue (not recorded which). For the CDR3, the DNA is TGTGCCAGCAGCGTAGTTGCGGGGCTGAACACCGGGGAGCTGTTTTTT. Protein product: CASSVVAGLNTGELFF.